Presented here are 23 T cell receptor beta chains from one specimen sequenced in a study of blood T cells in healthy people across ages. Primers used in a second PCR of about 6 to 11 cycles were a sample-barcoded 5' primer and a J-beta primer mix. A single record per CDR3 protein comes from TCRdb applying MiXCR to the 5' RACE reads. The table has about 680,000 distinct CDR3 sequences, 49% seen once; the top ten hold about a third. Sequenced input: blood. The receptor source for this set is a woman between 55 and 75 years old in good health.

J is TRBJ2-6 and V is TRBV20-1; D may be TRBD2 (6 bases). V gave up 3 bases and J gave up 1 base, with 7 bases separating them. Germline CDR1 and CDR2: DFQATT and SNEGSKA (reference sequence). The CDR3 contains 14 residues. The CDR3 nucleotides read TGCAGTGCTAGTGGAGGGTCTGGGGCCAACGTCCTGACTTTC. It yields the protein CSASGGSGANVLTF.

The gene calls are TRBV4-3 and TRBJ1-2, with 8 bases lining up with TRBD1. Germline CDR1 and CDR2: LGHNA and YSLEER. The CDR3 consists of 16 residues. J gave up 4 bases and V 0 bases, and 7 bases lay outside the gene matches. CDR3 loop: CASSQDLTGGAYGYTF. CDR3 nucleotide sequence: TGCGCCAGCAGCCAAGATCTAACAGGGGGAGCCTATGGCTACACCTTC.

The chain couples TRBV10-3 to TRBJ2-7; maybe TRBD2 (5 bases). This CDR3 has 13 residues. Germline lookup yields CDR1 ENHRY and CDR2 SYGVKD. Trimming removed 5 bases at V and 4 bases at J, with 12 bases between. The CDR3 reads CAISRGQAYEQYF. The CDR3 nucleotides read TGTGCCATCAGTCGCGGGCAGGCATACGAGCAGTACTTC.

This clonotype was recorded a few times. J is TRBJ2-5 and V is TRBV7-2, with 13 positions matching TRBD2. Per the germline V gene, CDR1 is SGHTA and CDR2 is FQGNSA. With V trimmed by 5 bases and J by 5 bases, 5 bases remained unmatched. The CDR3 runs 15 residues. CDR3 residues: CASSKGLAGSETQYF. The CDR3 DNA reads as TGTGCCAGCAGCAAGGGACTAGCGGGATCGGAGACCCAGTACTTC.

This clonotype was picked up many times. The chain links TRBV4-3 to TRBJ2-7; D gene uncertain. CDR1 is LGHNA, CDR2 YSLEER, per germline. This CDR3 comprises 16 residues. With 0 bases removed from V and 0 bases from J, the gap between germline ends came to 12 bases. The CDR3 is CASSQDSSTDSYEQYF. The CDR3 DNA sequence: TGCGCCAGCAGCCAAGATTCATCCACCGACTCCTACGAGCAGTACTTC.

The CDR3 nucleotides read TGTGCCAGCTCACCACAAGACTACGGCACGCAGTATTTT. Protein sequence: CASSPQDYGTQYF. The chain links TRBV18 to TRBJ2-3; a weak D match, TRBD2 (5 bases). The CDR3 has 13 residues. Looked up from germline, CDR1 is KGHSH and CDR2 is LQKENI. V was clipped by 1 base and J by 9 bases, with 11 bases between them. Full variable domain (rest looked up from reference TRBV18 and TRBJ2-3): NAGVMQNPRHLVRRRGQEARLRCSPMKGHSHVYWYRQLPEEGLKFMVYLQKENIIDESGMPKERFSAEFPKEGPSILRIQQVVRGDSAAYFCASSPQDYGTQYFGPGTRLTVL.

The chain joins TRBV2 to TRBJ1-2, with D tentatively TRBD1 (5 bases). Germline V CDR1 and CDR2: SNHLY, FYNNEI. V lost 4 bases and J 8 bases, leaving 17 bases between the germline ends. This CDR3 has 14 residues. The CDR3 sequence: CASSARRGRDGYTF. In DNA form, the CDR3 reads TGTGCCAGCAGTGCTAGGAGGGGACGCGACGGCTACACCTTC.

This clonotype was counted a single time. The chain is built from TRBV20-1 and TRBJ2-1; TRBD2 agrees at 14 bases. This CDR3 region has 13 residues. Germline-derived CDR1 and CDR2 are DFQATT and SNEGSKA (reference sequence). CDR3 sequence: CTKTSGRGDEQFF. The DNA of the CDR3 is TGCACCAAGACTAGCGGGAGGGGAGATGAGCAGTTCTTC.

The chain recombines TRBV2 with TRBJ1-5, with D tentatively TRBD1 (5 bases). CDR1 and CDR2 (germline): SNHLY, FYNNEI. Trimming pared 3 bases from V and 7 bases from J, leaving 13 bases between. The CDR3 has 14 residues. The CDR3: CASSEGGEGQPQHF. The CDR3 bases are TGTGCCAGCAGTGAGGGGGGAGAGGGGCAGCCCCAGCATTTT.

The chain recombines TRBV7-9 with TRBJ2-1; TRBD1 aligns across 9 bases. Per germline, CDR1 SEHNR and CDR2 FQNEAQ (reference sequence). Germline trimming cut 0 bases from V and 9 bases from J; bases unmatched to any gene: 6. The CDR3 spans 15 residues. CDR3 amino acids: CASSLAQGTGFEQFF. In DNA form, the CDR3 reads TGTGCCAGCAGCTTAGCGCAGGGGACAGGGTTTGAGCAGTTCTTC.

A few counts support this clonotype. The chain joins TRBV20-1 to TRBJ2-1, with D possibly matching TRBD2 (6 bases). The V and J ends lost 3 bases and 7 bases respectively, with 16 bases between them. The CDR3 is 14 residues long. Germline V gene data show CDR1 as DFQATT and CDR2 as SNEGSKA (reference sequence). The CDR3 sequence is CSASRAGQDNEQFF. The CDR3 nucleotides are TGCAGTGCTAGTCGAGCGGGTCAAGATAATGAGCAGTTCTTC.

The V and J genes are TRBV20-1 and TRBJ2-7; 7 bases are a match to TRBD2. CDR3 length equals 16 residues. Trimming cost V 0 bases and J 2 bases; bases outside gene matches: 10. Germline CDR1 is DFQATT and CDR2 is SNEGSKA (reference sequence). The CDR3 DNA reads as TGCAGTGCTAGAGACCCCCGACGGGGGGTAACCTACGAGCAGTACTTC. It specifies CSARDPRRGVTYEQYF.

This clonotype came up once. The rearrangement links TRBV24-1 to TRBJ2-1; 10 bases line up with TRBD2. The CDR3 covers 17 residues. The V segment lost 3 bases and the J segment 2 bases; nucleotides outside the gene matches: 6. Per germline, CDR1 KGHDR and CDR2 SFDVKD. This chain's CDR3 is CATSDGASGRAYNEQFF. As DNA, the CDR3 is TGTGCCACCAGTGATGGCGCTAGCGGGAGAGCCTACAATGAGCAGTTCTTC.

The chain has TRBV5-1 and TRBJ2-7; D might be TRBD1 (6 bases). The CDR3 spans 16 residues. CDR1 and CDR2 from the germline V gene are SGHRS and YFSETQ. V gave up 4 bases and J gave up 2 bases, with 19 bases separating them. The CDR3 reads CASSRVSGGSPYEQYF. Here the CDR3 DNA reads TGCGCCAGCAGCCGGGTATCTGGGGGCAGCCCCTACGAGCAGTACTTC.

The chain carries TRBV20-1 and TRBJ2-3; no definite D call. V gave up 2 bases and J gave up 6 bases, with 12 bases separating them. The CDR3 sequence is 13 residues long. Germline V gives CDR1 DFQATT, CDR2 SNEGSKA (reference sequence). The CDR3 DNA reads TGCAGTGCTAGAAGGCTAATTGGGGATACGCAGTATTTT. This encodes CSARRLIGDTQYF.

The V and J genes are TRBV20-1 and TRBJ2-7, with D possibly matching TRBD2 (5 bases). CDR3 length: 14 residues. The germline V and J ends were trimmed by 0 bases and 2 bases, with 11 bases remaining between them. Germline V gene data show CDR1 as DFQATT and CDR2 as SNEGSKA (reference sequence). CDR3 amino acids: CSARDVATTYEQYF. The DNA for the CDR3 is TGCAGTGCTAGAGATGTAGCGACCACCTACGAGCAGTACTTC.

CDR3 sequence reads: CASSEFVGQGTADTQYF. CDR3 nucleotide sequence: TGTGCCAGCAGTGAATTTGTGGGACAGGGGACGGCAGATACGCAGTATTTT. The chain uses TRBV25-1 and TRBJ2-3; 10 nucleotides line up with TRBD1. V trimming: 1 base; J trimming: 4 bases; junction bases outside the gene matches: 8. The germline V gene has CDR1 MGHDK and CDR2 SYGVNS. The CDR3 runs to 17 residues. The full variable domain, in which reference TRBV25-1 and TRBJ2-3 provide the parts outside the CDR3, is EADIYQTPRYLVIGTGKKITLECSQTMGHDKMYWYQQDPGMELHLIHYSYGVNSTEKGDLSSESTVSRIRTEHFPLTLESARPSHTSQYLCASSEFVGQGTADTQYFGPGTRLTVL.

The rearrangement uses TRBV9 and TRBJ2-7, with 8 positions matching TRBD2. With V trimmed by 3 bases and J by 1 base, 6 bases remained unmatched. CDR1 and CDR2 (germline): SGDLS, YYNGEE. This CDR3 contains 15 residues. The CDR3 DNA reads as TGTGCCAGCAGCGAAAGCGGGGGTGGGTCCTACGAGCAGTACTTC. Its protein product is CASSESGGGSYEQYF.

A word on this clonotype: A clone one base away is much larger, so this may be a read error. CDR3 DNA sequence: TGCGCCAGCAACCAAAGCAGGGGTGCGGGAGAGACCCAGTACTTC. Amino acid sequence: CASNQSRGAGETQYF. This chain uses TRBV4-3 with TRBJ2-7, with TRBD1 as a possible D gene (6 bases). TRBJ2-5 explains the end of the DNA better; the J call may be wrong. The CDR3 extends over 15 amino acids. Germline V gene lookup returns CDR1 LGHNA and CDR2 YSLEER.

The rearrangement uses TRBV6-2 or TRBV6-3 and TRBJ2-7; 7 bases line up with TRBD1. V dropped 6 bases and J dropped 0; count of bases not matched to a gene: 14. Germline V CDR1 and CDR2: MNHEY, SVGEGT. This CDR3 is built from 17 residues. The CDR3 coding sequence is TGTGCCAGCAGAACAAACAGGGGCTTGGGACGCTCCTACGAGCAGTACTTC. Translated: CASRTNRGLGRSYEQYF.

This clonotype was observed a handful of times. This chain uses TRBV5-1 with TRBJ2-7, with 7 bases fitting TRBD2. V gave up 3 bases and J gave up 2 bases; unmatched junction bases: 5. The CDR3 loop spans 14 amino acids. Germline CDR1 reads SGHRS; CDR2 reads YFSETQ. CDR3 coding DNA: TGCGCCAGCAGCTACATTGCGGGGGCCTACGAGCAGTACTTC. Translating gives CASSYIAGAYEQYF.

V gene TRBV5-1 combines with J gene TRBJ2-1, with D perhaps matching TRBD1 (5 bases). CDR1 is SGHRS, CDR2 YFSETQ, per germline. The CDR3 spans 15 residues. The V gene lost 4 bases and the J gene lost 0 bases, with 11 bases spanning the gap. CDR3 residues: CASSQGAHSYNEQFF. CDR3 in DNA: TGCGCCAGCAGCCAAGGGGCCCACTCCTACAATGAGCAGTTCTTC.

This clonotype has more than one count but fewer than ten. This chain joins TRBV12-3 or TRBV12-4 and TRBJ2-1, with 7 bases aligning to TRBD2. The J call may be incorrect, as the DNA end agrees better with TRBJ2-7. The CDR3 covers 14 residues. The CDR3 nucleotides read TGTGCCAGCAGTCCCATATGGGACTACAATGAGCAGTACTTC. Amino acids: CASSPIWDYNEQYF.